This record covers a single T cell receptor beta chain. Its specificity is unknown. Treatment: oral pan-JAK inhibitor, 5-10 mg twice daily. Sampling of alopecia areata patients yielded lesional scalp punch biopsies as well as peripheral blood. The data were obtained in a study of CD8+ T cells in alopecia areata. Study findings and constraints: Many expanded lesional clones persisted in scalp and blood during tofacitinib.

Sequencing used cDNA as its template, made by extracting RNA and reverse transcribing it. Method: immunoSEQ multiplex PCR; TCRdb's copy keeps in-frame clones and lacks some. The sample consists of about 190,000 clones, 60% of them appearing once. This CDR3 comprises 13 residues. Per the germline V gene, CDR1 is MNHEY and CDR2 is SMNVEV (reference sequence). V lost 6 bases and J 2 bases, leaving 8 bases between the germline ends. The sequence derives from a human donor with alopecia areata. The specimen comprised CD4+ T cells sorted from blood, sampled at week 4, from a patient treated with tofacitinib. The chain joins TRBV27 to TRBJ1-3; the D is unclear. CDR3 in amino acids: CASSLVPGNTIYF. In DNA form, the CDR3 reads TGTGCCAGCAGCCTCGTCCCTGGAAACACCATATATTTT.